The next 18 T cell receptor beta chains were all read from a single sample in a study of T cell responses to AZD1222 COVID-19 vaccine (dated by TCRdb to the early 2020s). Library method: the immunoSEQ multiplex PCR assay. TCRdb took this table from immuneACCESS and kept in-frame rearrangements with V and J called. Such tables lack part of the clones; where checked against another copy, unresolved V genes explain under half of the gap, and the rest is unexplained. The sample table contains some 150,000 clones; only one count was recorded for around 90% of them. Of the sample, less than 4.5% is held by the ten largest clones. The sample's time point, from its label and the paper: baseline before first vaccination. This specimen's treatment or condition label, per the study, means: meningococcal conjugate vaccine given as trial control. The sample was peripheral blood, taken on day 0 of MenACWY control vaccination. These receptors came from an adult in good health.

The rearrangement uses TRBV12-3 or TRBV12-4 and TRBJ1-2; perhaps TRBD1 as D (5 bases). This CDR3 has 12 amino acids. V was clipped by 6 bases and J by 7 bases, with 12 bases between them. This chain's CDR3 is CASSKGGGGYTF. DNA for the CDR3: TGTGCCAGCAGCAAGGGCGGGGGTGGCTACACCTTC.

The V gene is TRBV19, the J gene TRBJ2-1; TRBD1 or TRBD2 may be the D gene (5 bases each). Germline CDR1 is LNHDA and CDR2 is SQIVND (reference sequence). With 2 bases removed from V and 2 bases from J, the gap between germline ends came to 10 bases. CDR3 length equals 15 residues. CDR3 amino acids: CASSISQGAYNEQFF. In DNA, the CDR3 is TGTGCCAGTAGTATATCCCAGGGAGCCTACAATGAGCAGTTCTTC.

The chain joins TRBV18 to TRBJ1-2, with TRBD1 matching 7 bases. J gave up 6 bases and V 4 bases, and 8 bases lay outside the gene matches. From germline, CDR1 is KGHSH and CDR2 LQKENI. The CDR3 consists of 14 residues. CDR3: CASSRPPGGDGYTF. The DNA of the CDR3 is TGTGCCAGCTCACGTCCGCCAGGGGGGGATGGCTACACCTTC.

The J gene is TRBJ2-2, the V gene TRBV10-3; 8 bases fit TRBD1. V dropped 7 bases and J dropped 7; count of bases not matched to a gene: 8. There are 14 residues in the CDR3. Germline V gives CDR1 ENHRY, CDR2 SYGVKD. The CDR3 nucleotides read TGTGCCATCACCGAGACAGGGGTTAACGGGGAGCTGTTTTTT. It encodes CAITETGVNGELFF.

V and J are TRBV12-3 or TRBV12-4 and TRBJ1-2; D gene unclear. This CDR3 is built from 13 residues. Deletions cut 6 bases from V and 3 bases from J, with 11 bases between. The chain's CDR3 is CASRLTGDYGYTF. The DNA for the CDR3 is TGTGCCAGCAGATTGACGGGAGACTATGGCTACACCTTC.

The chain has TRBV30 and TRBJ2-7; no firm D call. CDR3 length: 12 amino acids. Germline values: CDR1 GTSNPN, CDR2 SVGIG (reference sequence). The V end lost 2 bases, the J end lost 3 bases, and 8 bases lay between the germline ends. CDR3: CAWSTLGYEQYF. CDR3 DNA: TGTGCCTGGAGTACACTGGGCTACGAGCAGTACTTC.

The V gene is TRBV5-1, the J gene TRBJ2-5, with unresolved D. The ends were cut back, 1 base at V and 5 bases at J, with 12 bases in the middle. Germline assignment: CDR1 SGHRS and CDR2 YFSETQ. The CDR3 contains 14 residues. CDR3 DNA sequence: TGCGCCAGCAGCTTGAGTTTAGGTTGGGAGACCCAGTACTTC. It codes for CASSLSLGWETQYF.

In its sample, this clone was seen once. This chain connects TRBV9 to TRBJ2-7; perhaps TRBD1 as D (5 bases). Germline loops: CDR1 SGDLS, CDR2 YYNGEE. V gave up 0 bases and J gave up 6 bases, with 25 bases separating them. The CDR3 runs 18 residues. CDR3 sequence: CASSVASSGSLGETEQYF. The CDR3, as DNA: TGTGCCAGCAGCGTAGCTTCGTCCGGGTCCTTAGGGGAAACCGAGCAGTACTTC.

This CDR3 reads CASSLRQGDYEQYF. In nucleotides, the CDR3 is TGTGCCAGCAGTTTACGGCAGGGGGACTACGAGCAGTACTTC. J is TRBJ2-7 and V is TRBV28, with TRBD1 matching 7 bases. CDR1 is MDHEN and CDR2 is SYDVKM in the germline V gene. The junction had 4 bases not matched to a gene; V was cut back by 2 bases and J by 3 bases. The CDR3 loop spans 14 amino acids.

The gene calls are TRBV7-2 and TRBJ1-4, with a possible D match to TRBD1 (5 bases). In germline, CDR1 is SGHTA, CDR2 FQGNSA. V was pared by 1 base and J by 10 bases, with 7 bases between. The CDR3 has 12 amino acids. The CDR3 sequence: CASSLVGGKLFF. The CDR3 DNA reads as TGTGCCAGCAGCTTAGTCGGGGGAAAACTGTTTTTT.

This rearrangement joins TRBV9 to TRBJ2-2, with D possibly matching TRBD2 (5 bases). The CDR3 contains 16 residues. CDR1 is SGDLS, CDR2 YYNGEE, per germline. Trimming removed 6 bases from V and 1 base from J, with 16 bases in between. The CDR3 protein is CASTEPGRENTGELFF. DNA for the CDR3: TGTGCCAGCACCGAGCCGGGAAGGGAGAACACCGGGGAGCTGTTTTTT.

The rearrangement uses TRBV12-3 or TRBV12-4 and TRBJ1-2, with 9 bases identical to TRBD1. Unmatched junction bases numbered 0, after V lost 3 bases and J lost 4 bases. The CDR3 sequence is 13 residues long. DNA of the CDR3: TGTGCCAGCAGTTTGACAGGGGGCTATGGCTACACCTTC. This sequence encodes CASSLTGGYGYTF.

This clone has a single count. The rearrangement links TRBV7-9 to TRBJ1-4; no clear D gene. The CDR3 is made up of 15 amino acids. The germline CDR1 and CDR2 sequences are SEHNR and FQNEAQ (reference sequence). Trimming removed 4 bases at V and 6 bases at J, with 15 bases between. The CDR3 reads CASSYDSGMDEKLFF. CDR3 bases: TGTGCCAGCAGCTACGACTCGGGGATGGATGAAAAACTGTTTTTT.

The chain is built from TRBV6-5 and TRBJ2-7; D gene uncertain. The CDR3 has 16 amino acids. Per the germline V gene, CDR1 is MNHEY and CDR2 is SVGAGI. The V and J ends lost 0 bases and 3 bases respectively, with 15 bases between them. DNA of the CDR3: TGTGCCAGCAGTTACTCGTTCGTCACAGATAGCTACGAGCAGTACTTC. Protein: CASSYSFVTDSYEQYF.

V usage is TRBV4-3 and J usage is TRBJ1-5; unclear D gene. Germline lookup yields CDR1 LGHNA and CDR2 YSLEER. This CDR3 has 14 amino acids. Trimming took off 0 bases at V and 6 bases at J, with 9 bases between the two ends. CDR3: CASSQDRGAQPQHF. The CDR3 nucleotides are TGCGCCAGCAGCCAAGATCGAGGCGCTCAGCCCCAGCATTTT.

This chain links TRBV19 with TRBJ1-2; D not resolved. Trimming took off 3 bases at V and 7 bases at J, with 12 bases between the two ends. CDR3 size: 13 residues. Per the germline V gene, CDR1 is LNHDA and CDR2 is SQIVND (reference sequence). The CDR3, as DNA: TGTGCCAGTAGTATCCCCGGGGAGGGTGGCTACACCTTC. Translating gives CASSIPGEGGYTF.

J is TRBJ2-7 and V is TRBV18; possibly TRBD2 for D (6 bases). V lost 10 bases and J lost 2, with 12 bases in between. The V gene's germline CDR1 is KGHSH and CDR2 LQKENI. CDR3 length equals 12 residues. The CDR3 nucleotides read TGTGCCACGGGAGTCGGGACCTACGAGCAGTACTTC. Translated, it gives CATGVGTYEQYF.

The chain recombines TRBV28 with TRBJ1-5; 7 bases align to TRBD1. Germline V gene data show CDR1 as MDHEN and CDR2 as SYDVKM. With V trimmed by 6 bases and J by 4 bases, 3 bases remained unmatched. The CDR3 sequence is 13 residues long. In DNA, the CDR3 is TGTGCCAGCAGACAGGGGTTTAATCAGCCCCAGCATTTT. Its translation is CASRQGFNQPQHF.